This T cell receptor (beta chain) was documented in a study of T cell changes during pregnancy in multiple sclerosis. Trimming left V 1 base short and J 0 bases short, with 17 bases between. The CDR3 spans 17 residues. Germline CDR1 is SGHRS and CDR2 is YFSETQ. Sequenced by immunoSEQ multiplex PCR; TCRdb stores in-frame clones only, minus some. The sample has fewer than 110,000 clones; more than 85% are singletons. The source of this sequence is a female donor with multiple sclerosis, enrolled in a pregnancy study. This chain connects TRBV5-1 to TRBJ2-7, with D maybe TRBD2 (6 bases). The sample was peripheral blood, taken in the second trimester of pregnancy. The CDR3 region has the DNA TGCGCCAGCAGCTTGCTCCCCGGGCGGGATAGCTCCTACGAGCAGTACTTC. It codes for CASSLLPGRDSSYEQYF.